Below are 21 T cell receptor beta chains sequenced from a single sample in a study of T-cell memory formation after mild COVID-19. TCRdb re-called the 5' RACE reads through MiXCR, storing one row per CDR3 protein. The sample consists of over 350,000 distinct CDR3 sequences, around 24% of them appearing once. Input material: PBMCs or a T cell subset sorted from them (not recorded which). The origin of the receptors is an adult woman who had mild COVID-19 (a few samples of this study predate the infection). Cell type and time point are not known.

This clonotype turned up a few times. The V and J genes are TRBV24-1 and TRBJ2-1; 9 bases are shared with TRBD2. CDR1 and CDR2 from the germline V gene are KGHDR and SFDVKD. This CDR3 is built from 17 residues. V dropped 4 bases and J dropped 9; count of bases not matched to a gene: 15. CDR3 nucleotide sequence: TGTGCCACCAGTGACTCCGGGGGGATAGCGGGGGCAAGTGAGCAGTTCTTC. It translates to CATSDSGGIAGASEQFF.

V usage is TRBV5-1 and J usage is TRBJ2-7; 11 bases are shared with TRBD1. V was clipped by 0 bases and J by 2 bases; unmatched bases: 4. CDR3 size: 16 residues. Per germline, CDR1 SGHRS and CDR2 YFSETQ. CDR3 in amino acids: CASSLAPGQGAYEQYF. The CDR3 nucleotides read TGCGCCAGCAGCTTGGCCCCGGGACAGGGGGCCTACGAGCAGTACTTC.

This clonotype turned up a few times. The chain recombines TRBV5-1 with TRBJ1-2, with a weak D call TRBD1 (5 bases). The V and J ends lost 4 bases and 4 bases respectively, with 17 bases between them. CDR1 and CDR2 (germline): SGHRS, YFSETQ. CDR3 length equals 15 residues. CDR3 sequence (DNA): TGCGCCAGCAGCGGGACGCCCCTAGAGAGCTATGGCTACACCTTC. Translating gives CASSGTPLESYGYTF.

The V call is TRBV15, the J call TRBJ2-3; D call uncertain. V was pared by 1 base and J by 3 bases, with 5 bases between. This CDR3 region has 13 residues. Per germline, CDR1 LNHNV and CDR2 YYDKDF (reference sequence). The CDR3 here is CATSRVGTDTQYF. The CDR3 region has the DNA TGTGCCACCAGCAGAGTAGGTACAGATACGCAGTATTTT. Full variable domain (missing parts from reference TRBV15 and TRBJ2-3): DAMVIQNPRYQVTQFGKPVTLSCSQTLNHNVMYWYQQKSSQAPKLLFHYYDKDFNNEADTPDNFQSRRPNTSFCFLDIRSPGLGDTAMYLCATSRVGTDTQYFGPGTRLTVL.

This clonotype has only a few counts. The chain carries TRBV12-3 or TRBV12-4 and TRBJ2-7, with D possibly being TRBD1 (5 bases). V shed 3 bases and J shed 5 bases, with 11 bases lying between them. The CDR3 has 13 residues. The CDR3 protein is CASSFRVAHEQYF. CDR3 coding DNA: TGTGCCAGCAGTTTCAGGGTAGCCCACGAGCAGTACTTC.

This clonotype was detected only a few times. V and J are TRBV25-1 and TRBJ1-1; 10 bases match TRBD1. The junction had 10 bases not matched to a gene; V was cut back by 7 bases and J by 5 bases. Germline V lookup: CDR1 MGHDK, CDR2 SYGVNS. The CDR3 spans 15 residues. The CDR3 loop reads CASMEVTGGWTEAFF. The CDR3 DNA reads TGTGCCAGCATGGAGGTGACAGGGGGCTGGACTGAAGCTTTCTTT.

The table lists this clonotype with a few counts. The chain employs TRBV30 and TRBJ2-2; TRBD1 agrees at 9 bases. V lost 5 bases to trimming and J lost 3 bases; unmatched junction nucleotides: 4. Germline values: CDR1 GTSNPN, CDR2 SVGIG (reference sequence). The CDR3 sequence is 14 residues long. DNA of the CDR3: TGTGCCTGGGGGGGACAGGGATACACCGGGGAGCTGTTTTTT. Translation gives CAWGGQGYTGELFF.

This clonotype was seen more than once but under ten times. This sequence joins TRBV9 and TRBJ2-2; D ambiguous. From germline, CDR1 is SGDLS and CDR2 YYNGEE. Trimming took off 1 base at V and 3 bases at J, with 4 bases between the two ends. The CDR3 is 13 residues long. The CDR3 region has the DNA TGTGCCAGCAGCGTACGTGACACCGGGGAGCTGTTTTTT. Amino acid sequence: CASSVRDTGELFF.

V usage is TRBV20-1 and J usage is TRBJ2-1; 7 nucleotides line up with TRBD1. Germline V CDR1 and CDR2: DFQATT, SNEGSKA (reference sequence). V gave up 8 bases and J gave up 9 bases; unmatched junction bases: 25. CDR3 size: 17 residues. The CDR3 loop reads CSIRRGLNSLLLGEQFF. The CDR3 DNA reads TGCAGTATCCGTAGGGGGCTAAACAGCCTCCTGTTGGGTGAGCAGTTCTTC.

The chain has TRBV11-3 and TRBJ2-5; D gene uncertain. Germline V CDR1 and CDR2: SGHNT, YENEEA. The V gene lost 4 bases and the J gene lost 4 bases, with 10 bases spanning the gap. The CDR3 runs to 13 residues. The chain's CDR3 is CASSSPRGETQYF. The CDR3 DNA is TGTGCCAGCAGCTCGCCGAGAGGAGAGACCCAGTACTTC. Variable domain in full (rest from reference TRBV11-3 and TRBJ2-5): EAGVVQSPRYKIIEKKQPVAFWCNPISGHNTLYWYLQNLGQGPELLIRYENEEAVDDSQLPKDRFSAERLKGVDSTLKIQPAELGDSAVYLCASSSPRGETQYFGPGTRLLVL.

V and J are TRBV12-3 or TRBV12-4 and TRBJ2-3, with D perhaps TRBD1 or TRBD2 (5 bases each). This CDR3 has 14 residues. V lost 7 bases, J lost 1 base, and 12 bases lay in between. This chain's CDR3 is CASTEGQRTDTQYF. DNA of the CDR3: TGTGCCAGCACCGAGGGGCAGCGCACAGATACGCAGTATTTT.

The chain is built from TRBV9 and TRBJ2-1, with TRBD2 matching 10 bases. With V trimmed by 0 bases and J by 0 bases, 15 bases remained unmatched. Per the germline V gene, CDR1 is SGDLS and CDR2 is YYNGEE. CDR3 length: 21 residues. CDR3 protein: CASSVGLLAGALRSSYNEQFF. The CDR3 region has the DNA TGTGCCAGCAGCGTAGGCCTCCTAGCGGGGGCCTTGAGAAGCTCCTACAATGAGCAGTTCTTC.

This clonotype was seen only a few times. This chain joins TRBV7-2 and TRBJ2-7; D perhaps matches TRBD1 (6 bases). The CDR3 is 14 residues long. The V and J ends lost 1 base and 7 bases respectively, with 14 bases between them. Germline V lookup: CDR1 SGHTA, CDR2 FQGNSA. CDR3 sequence: CASSLGGRATEQYF. In nucleotides, the CDR3 is TGTGCCAGCAGCTTAGGGGGGCGAGCTACTGAGCAGTACTTC.

This clonotype occurred a few times. This chain's CDR3 is CASSPQTKETQYF. CDR3 sequence (DNA): TGTGCCAGCTCACCCCAGACAAAAGAGACCCAGTACTTC. The chain has TRBV18 and TRBJ2-5, with D unresolved. Germline V gene data show CDR1 as KGHSH and CDR2 as LQKENI. The CDR3 sequence is 13 residues long. V lost 3 bases and J 3 bases, leaving 8 bases between the germline ends.

V gene TRBV5-6 combines with J gene TRBJ2-5, with D possibly called TRBD1 or TRBD2 (5 bases each). From germline, CDR1 is SGHDT and CDR2 YYEEEE. The length of the CDR3 is 15 residues. V dropped 2 bases and J dropped 3 bases, with 14 bases sitting between them. The DNA for the CDR3 is TGTGCCAGCAGCTTTTTCGGGACCCCGGAAGAGACCCAGTACTTC. Encoded protein: CASSFFGTPEETQYF.

This clonotype appeared a few times. The genes are TRBV14 and TRBJ2-7; 10 positions agree with TRBD2. Trimming took 4 bases from V and 2 from J; bases not matched to a gene: 11. The V gene's germline CDR1 is SGHDN and CDR2 FVKESK. This CDR3 spans 17 amino acids. CDR3 amino acids: CASSPRRLAGLTYEQYF. CDR3 nucleotides: TGTGCCAGCAGCCCCCGAAGACTAGCGGGCCTAACCTACGAGCAGTACTTC.

The chain recombines TRBV11-2 with TRBJ1-4; a weak D match, TRBD1 (6 bases). The CDR3 extends over 14 amino acids. V lost 5 bases and J 5 bases, leaving 12 bases between the germline ends. Germline CDR1 reads SGHAT; CDR2 reads FQNNGV. CDR3 sequence: CASSTSTGNEKLFF. CDR3 DNA: TGTGCCAGCAGCACCTCCACAGGGAATGAAAAACTGTTTTTT.

Only one count was recorded for this clonotype. The chain couples TRBV5-1 to TRBJ1-1; 9 bases agree with TRBD1. This CDR3 is built from 15 residues. V trimming: 1 base; J trimming: 4 bases; junction bases outside the gene matches: 5. Germline-derived CDR1 and CDR2 are SGHRS and YFSETQ. This chain's CDR3 is CASSLRGQGLTEAFF. CDR3 bases: TGCGCCAGCAGCTTGCGGGGACAGGGCCTCACTGAAGCTTTCTTT. Complete variable domain (other parts from reference TRBV5-1 and TRBJ1-1): KAGVTQTPRYLIKTRGQQVTLSCSPISGHRSVSWYQQTPGQGLQFLFEYFSETQRNKGNFPGRFSGRQFSNSRSEMNVSTLELGDSALYLCASSLRGQGLTEAFFGQGTRLTVV.

The chain links TRBV12-3 or TRBV12-4 to TRBJ2-7; TRBD1 might be the D (6 bases). V was cut by 8 bases and J by 2 bases, with 10 bases left in between. The CDR3 covers 12 residues. In DNA form, the CDR3 reads TGTGCCAGCGGGGACACTGCCTACGAGCAGTACTTC. Translating it yields CASGDTAYEQYF.

This clonotype was seen a handful of times. V gene TRBV9 combines with J gene TRBJ1-2; TRBD1 aligns across 9 bases. Germline loops: CDR1 SGDLS, CDR2 YYNGEE. CDR3 length: 12 amino acids. V dropped 4 bases and J dropped 10; count of bases not matched to a gene: 5. CDR3 sequence (DNA): TGTGCCAGCAGCAGACAGGGGGTAGTCTACACCTTC. It specifies CASSRQGVVYTF. Using reference TRBV9 and TRBJ1-2 for the parts outside the CDR3, the full variable domain is DSGVTQTPKHLITATGQRVTLRCSPRSGDLSVYWYQQSLDQGLQFLIQYYNGEERAKGNILERFSAQQFPDLHSELNLSSLELGDSALYFCASSRQGVVYTFGSGTRLTVV.

In its sample, this clonotype was seen a few times. This sequence joins TRBV7-6 and TRBJ1-1; possibly TRBD1 for D (5 bases). The V gene's germline CDR1 is SGHVS and CDR2 FNYEAQ. The CDR3 sequence is 15 residues long. Trimming cost V 1 base and J 5 bases, with 14 bases left between them. DNA for the CDR3: TGTGCCAGCAGCTTAGGCGGACGGGGGGAAACTGAAGCTTTCTTT. It is translated as CASSLGGRGETEAFF.